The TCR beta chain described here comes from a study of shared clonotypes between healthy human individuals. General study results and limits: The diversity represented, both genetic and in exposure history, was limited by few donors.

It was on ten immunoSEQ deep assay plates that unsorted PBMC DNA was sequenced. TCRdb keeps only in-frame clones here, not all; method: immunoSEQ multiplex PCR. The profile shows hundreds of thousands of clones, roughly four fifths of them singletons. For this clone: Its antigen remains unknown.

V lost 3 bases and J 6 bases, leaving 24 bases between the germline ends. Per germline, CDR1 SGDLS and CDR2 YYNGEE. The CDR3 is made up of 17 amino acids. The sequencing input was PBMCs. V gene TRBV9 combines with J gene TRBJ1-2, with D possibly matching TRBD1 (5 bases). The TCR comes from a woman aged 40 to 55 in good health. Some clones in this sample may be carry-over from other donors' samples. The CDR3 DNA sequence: TGTGCCAGCAGCGCGGGGGACGATCCGGGCTTTCGGGATGGCTACACCTTC. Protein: CASSAGDDPGFRDGYTF. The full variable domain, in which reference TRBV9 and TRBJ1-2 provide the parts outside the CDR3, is DSGVTQTPKHLITATGQRVTLRCSPRSGDLSVYWYQQSLDQGLQFLIQYYNGEERAKGNILERFSAQQFPDLHSELNLSSLELGDSALYFCASSAGDDPGFRDGYTFGSGTRLTVV.